Listed below are T cell receptor beta chains from one sample, sequenced in a study of beta chain features in type 1 diabetes. Repertoires were generated with immunoSEQ multiplex PCR, while TCRdb's copy carries only in-frame clones and drops some. The sample includes some 270,000 clones, 9.5% to 13% of them seen just once. Sequencing was carried out using naive CD4+ T cells from blood. The receptor set was obtained from a man between 25 and 39 years old with type 1 diabetes. Each CDR3 is given with its conserved first and last residue. A D gene is named only where the DNA matches it firmly. Clone size is stated in some rows and not others, as once, few, many or a class when expanded.

TRBV2	TRBJ1-2	TRBD1	few	CASRSGGCTF	TGTGCCAGCAGGTCAGGGGGTTGCACCTTC
TRBV9	TRBJ2-2	TRBD2	.	CASSARGRGGDGELFF	TGTGCCAGCAGCGCCAGGGGCCGGGGGGGTGACGGGGAGCTGTTTTTT
TRBV18	TRBJ1-5	.	.	CASSPLREQPQHF	TGTGCCAGCTCACCACTCAGGGAACAGCCCCAGCATTTT
TRBV28	TRBJ2-5	TRBD1	few	CASSPRGRRETQYF	TGTGCCAGCAGTCCCAGGGGGCGTAGAGAGACCCAGTACTTC
TRBV30	TRBJ2-2	.	few	CAWSRQANTGELFF	TGTGCCTGGAGTAGACAGGCCAACACCGGGGAGCTGTTTTTT
TRBV5-4	TRBJ2-5	TRBD2	.	CASSQGLAGDQETQYF	TGTGCCAGCAGCCAGGGACTAGCGGGAGACCAAGAGACCCAGTACTTC
TRBV18	TRBJ2-1	.	few	CASSPPSGSFYNEQFF	TGTGCCAGCTCACCACCGTCCGGGTCCTTCTACAATGAGCAGTTCTTC
TRBV29-1	TRBJ2-5	TRBD2	few	CSASGGAQETQYF	TGCAGCGCTAGCGGGGGGGCCCAGGAGACCCAGTACTTC
TRBV29-1	TRBJ1-1	.	few	CSVKITGQNTEAFF	TGCAGCGTTAAGATAACAGGGCAGAACACTGAAGCTTTCTTT
TRBV5-6	TRBJ2-7	TRBD2	few	CASSLGLAGPNEQYF	TGTGCCAGCAGCTTGGGACTAGCGGGGCCGAACGAGCAGTACTTC
TRBV5-1	TRBJ2-6	.	.	CASSFSGSGANVLTF	TGCGCCAGCAGCTTCTCAGGTTCTGGGGCCAACGTCCTGACTTTC
TRBV10-3	TRBJ2-5	TRBD2	.	CAISGGTQETQYF	TGTGCCATTAGCGGGGGGACTCAAGAGACCCAGTACTTC
TRBV30	TRBJ1-2	TRBD1	.	CAWSVGTESGYTF	TGTGCCTGGAGTGTGGGGACAGAGAGCGGCTACACCTTC
TRBV21-1	TRBJ1-1	.	few	CASSRQQGKVDTEAFF	TGTGCCAGCAGCAGACAACAGGGGAAGGTGGACACTGAAGCTTTCTTT
TRBV7-2	TRBJ1-1	TRBD1	.	CASSTRQGTEAFF	TGTGCCAGCAGTACCCGACAGGGCACTGAAGCTTTCTTT
TRBV23-1	TRBJ2-7	.	.	CASSQSSDEQYF	TGCGCCAGCAGTCAATCTTCCGACGAGCAGTACTTC
TRBV29-1	TRBJ2-3	TRBD2	few	CSVGERGPDTQYF	TGCAGCGTTGGTGAGCGGGGCCCAGATACGCAGTATTTT
TRBV7-9	TRBJ1-1	TRBD1	.	CASSGQGLEAFF	TGTGCCAGCAGCGGACAGGGGTTGGAGGCTTTCTTT
TRBV4-3	TRBJ2-3	TRBD2	.	CASSQDWRGGISDTQYF	TGCGCCAGCAGCCAAGATTGGCGGGGGGGCATTTCAGATACGCAGTATTTT